The present entry profiles one T cell receptor (beta chain) with its context. The data were taken from a study of blood T cell repertoires in COVID-19. Whole-study context: Sample material is recorded as cDNA or gDNA derived from T cells, B-cell-depleted T cells, or PBMCs.

Profiling relied on immunoSEQ multiplex PCR, and the TCRdb table lists in-frame clones only, not all of them. Of approximately 350,000 clones listed, 80% to 90% are singletons. The V end lost 4 bases, the J end lost 6 bases, and 6 bases lay between the germline ends. CDR3 size: 11 residues. Germline V gene sequence: CDR1 KGHSH, CDR2 LQKENI. This clonotype was obtained from a woman between 55 and 75 years old with COVID-19, enrolled during active disease. This chain joins TRBV18 and TRBJ1-2; D is unclear. The sequencing input was peripheral blood. The CDR3 nucleotides are TGTGCCAGCTCACTCGGGGATGGCTACACCTTC. Its translation: CASSLGDGYTF.